This TCR beta chain was profiled in a study of T cell responses to AZD1222 COVID-19 vaccine. The V end lost 0 bases, the J end lost 1 base, and 11 bases lay between the germline ends. The CDR3 has 16 residues. The germline CDR1 and CDR2 sequences are SGDLS and YYNGEE. TCRdb's copy holds only in-frame clones and misses some; the assay was immunoSEQ multiplex PCR. The sample has 160,000 or so clones; approximately 88% are singletons. The receptor was isolated from an adult in good health. The sequencing here drew on peripheral blood, taken on day 0 of AZD1222 vaccination. V usage is TRBV9 and J usage is TRBJ2-1, with D perhaps matching TRBD2 (6 bases). DNA of the CDR3: TGTGCCAGCAGCGTAGAGGGACTCTCTTCCTACAATGAGCAGTTCTTC. This translates into CASSVEGLSSYNEQFF.